Listed here are 28 T cell receptor beta chains from one sample, sequenced in a study of T cell clonality in common variable immunodeficiency. Here immunoSEQ multiplex PCR was the method, and the copy in TCRdb shows in-frame clones only, minus some. Observed are tens of thousands of clones, no singletons, with the top ten taking less than 35%. Their antigens remain unidentified. Points from the study as a whole: In common variable immunodeficiency, TCR beta chains reportedly carried fewer deletions and N-nucleotide insertions.

The sequencing sample was made of peripheral blood mononuclear cells. These receptors all stem from a human donor with common variable immunodeficiency.

This clone was detected ten times or more. The read gets to within 3 residues of the CDR3 end, and the germline J gene fills in the rest. The V call is TRBV20-1, the J call TRBJ2-3; 7 bases align to TRBD2. This CDR3 has 15 amino acids. Germline V gives CDR1 DFQATT, CDR2 SNEGSKA (reference sequence). Trimming at V came to 6 bases and at J to 1 base, leaving 10 bases not matched to a gene. Partial CDR3 DNA: TGCAGTGCAGAGCGGGAAGGGGACGGCACAGATACG. Its protein is CSAEREGDGTDT. The complete CDR3 reads CSAEREGDGTDTQYF.

This clone has a handful of counts. From the germline J gene comes the end of the CDR3, since the read stops 3 residues before it. The chain links TRBV20-1 to TRBJ2-7; 11 nucleotides align to TRBD2. Germline V CDR1 and CDR2: DFQATT, SNEGSKA (reference sequence). The CDR3 runs 16 residues. Trimming at V came to 0 bases and at J to 3 bases, leaving 7 bases not matched to a gene. The CDR3 sequence is CSARDHTSGGVYEQYF. The part of the CDR3 DNA that was read is TGCAGTGCTAGAGATCACACTAGCGGGGGCGTCTACGAG.

Here the CDR3 reads CASSIPPGTSGGYEQFF. The CDR3 DNA, read in part, is TGTGCCAGTAGTATTCCTCCCGGGACTAGCGGGGGCTATGAG. The V call is TRBV19, the J call TRBJ2-1; 14 bases align to TRBD2. Read data end 3 residues before the CDR3 end; the end is taken from the germline J gene. Germline-derived CDR1 and CDR2 are LNHDA and SQIVND (reference sequence). Germline trimming cut 3 bases from V and 8 bases from J; bases unmatched to any gene: 9. The CDR3 is made up of 17 amino acids.

This clone was recorded a few times. The CDR3 extends 3 residues past the end of the read, so its final part is completed from the germline J gene. This chain uses TRBV7-9 with TRBJ1-2, with a tentative D call TRBD1 (6 bases). With 5 bases removed from V and 1 base from J, the gap between germline ends came to 11 bases. This CDR3 contains 14 residues. In germline, CDR1 is SEHNR, CDR2 FQNEAQ (reference sequence). The CDR3 region is CASSVGQNNYGYTF. The sequenced CDR3 bases are TGTGCCAGCAGCGTCGGACAGAATAACTATGGC.

Of note for this clone: From the germline J gene comes the end of the CDR3, since the read stops 3 residues before it. The genes are TRBV19 and TRBJ1-6; 8 nucleotides align to TRBD1. Germline loops: CDR1 LNHDA, CDR2 SQIVND (reference sequence). CDR3 size: 13 residues. Germline trimming cut 7 bases from V and 10 bases from J; bases unmatched to any gene: 6. CDR3 DNA, as far as it was read: TGTGCCAGTACCCCTACAGGGGGGTCACCC. Translating gives CASTPTGGSP. The whole CDR3 reads CASTPTGGSPLHF.

As to this clone: The read ends 3 residues before the CDR3 terminus; that terminus is restored from the germline J gene. V usage is TRBV7-9 and J usage is TRBJ2-1; D perhaps matches TRBD2 (5 bases). Germline lookup yields CDR1 SEHNR and CDR2 FQNEAQ (reference sequence). The CDR3 covers 14 residues. V was shortened by 4 bases and J by 4 bases, with 11 bases between the two germline ends. The CDR3: CASSSTLGYNEQFF. CDR3 DNA, as far as it was read: TGTGCCAGCAGCTCAACACTAGGATACAATGAG.

Within the sample, this clone is medium-sized. The CDR3 end falls 3 residues outside the read, so it is completed with the germline J gene. V usage is TRBV7-3 and J usage is TRBJ1-1; D perhaps matches TRBD1 (6 bases). Deletions cut 7 bases from V and 2 bases from J, with 17 bases between. Germline CDR1 SGHTA, CDR2 FQGTGA. The CDR3 covers 15 residues. CDR3 in amino acids: CASTNPRDTNTEAFF. Incomplete CDR3 DNA: TGTGCCAGCACCAATCCCCGGGACACAAACACTGAA.

Of note for this clone: Sequencing ends 3 residues short of the CDR3 end; the germline J gene provides the rest. This sequence joins TRBV7-3 and TRBJ2-5; TRBD1 matches 9 bases. CDR1 is SGHTA, CDR2 FQGTGA, per germline. Germline trimming cut 5 bases from V and 4 bases from J; bases unmatched to any gene: 2. The CDR3 runs to 13 residues. CDR3 in amino acids: CASSGGQGETQYF. The CDR3 DNA, read in part, is TGTGCCAGCAGCGGGGGACAGGGAGAGACC.

The sequenced CDR3 bases are TGTGCCAGCTCACCAAGGCAGGGAAAAGGGGATGGC. It specifies CASSPRQGKGDG. From start to end, the CDR3 is CASSPRQGKGDGYTF. The chain uses TRBV18 and TRBJ1-2; perhaps TRBD1 as D (5 bases). The CDR3 extends 3 residues past the end of the read, so its final part is completed from the germline J gene. CDR3 length: 15 amino acids. Germline-derived CDR1 and CDR2 are KGHSH and LQKENI. The ends were cut back, 2 bases at V and 6 bases at J, with 16 bases in the middle.

This clone was seen at least ten times. The read halts 3 residues ahead of the CDR3 end, with the missing end drawn from the germline J gene. This CDR3 is also generated by other DNA sequences in the sample. V usage is TRBV2 and J usage is TRBJ1-3, with TRBD1 matching 7 bases. Germline lookup yields CDR1 SNHLY and CDR2 FYNNEI. The CDR3 has 18 amino acids. The ends lost 0 bases at V and 0 bases at J; junction bases unmatched: 8. The CDR3 bases that were read are TGTGCCAGCAGTGAAGCAGAGGGACAGCCAGTCTCTGGAAACACC. Protein product: CASSEAEGQPVSGNT. The complete CDR3 sequence is CASSEAEGQPVSGNTIYF.

Worth noting for this clone: A read error may produce the germline difference seen at one junction end. Sequencing ends 3 residues short of the CDR3 end; the germline J gene provides the rest. The chain uses TRBV7-9 and TRBJ1-1; no definite D call. Germline V gene data show CDR1 as SEHNR and CDR2 as FQNEAQ (reference sequence). The CDR3 is 12 residues long. The covered CDR3 bases are TGTTCCAGCAGCTTAGGTCTCACTGAA. Translated: CSSSLGLTE. The entire CDR3 reads CSSSLGLTEAFF.

This clone was detected many times. The sequenced fragment ends 3 residues before the CDR3 boundary, so the rest is inferred from the germline J gene. V is TRBV19 and J is TRBJ2-5; 7 bases are shared with TRBD2. Losses at the gene ends were 6 bases for V and 2 bases for J; bases not matched to a gene: 6. CDR1 and CDR2 from the germline V gene are LNHDA and SQIVND (reference sequence). The CDR3 runs 14 residues. The CDR3 bases that were read are TGTGCCAGTAGCGAGCGGGGCGCTCAAGAGACC. Translation: CASSERGAQET. The CDR3, in full, reads CASSERGAQETQYF.

Details on this clone: Sequencing ends 3 residues short of the CDR3 end; the germline J gene provides the rest. The V and J genes are TRBV6-1 and TRBJ2-5; 7 bases are a match to TRBD2. CDR1 MNHNS and CDR2 SASEGT come from the germline V gene. The CDR3 has 14 amino acids. With V trimmed by 0 bases and J by 7 bases, 5 bases remained unmatched. CDR3 amino acids: CASSEAREKATQYF. The DNA read from the CDR3 is TGTGCCAGCAGTGAAGCGCGGGAGAAGGCGACC.

This clone has a handful of counts. The read is 3 residues too short to cover the CDR3 end, so that end is filled in from the germline J gene. The rearrangement links TRBV7-2 to TRBJ1-5, with unresolved D. The CDR3 consists of 14 residues. V was shortened by 2 bases and J by 3 bases, with 8 bases between the two germline ends. Germline-derived CDR1 and CDR2 are SGHTA and FQGNSA. The CDR3 bases that were read are TGTGCCAGCAGCTTAACCGGGTTCAATCAGCCC. Amino acid sequence: CASSLTGFNQP. The whole CDR3 protein reads CASSLTGFNQPQHF.

Comments on this clone: The read is 3 residues too short to cover the CDR3 end, so that end is filled in from the germline J gene. The chain links TRBV7-9 to TRBJ1-2; a possible D gene is TRBD1 (5 bases). The V end was cut by 1 base, the J end by 4 bases, with 13 bases between. Germline CDR1 and CDR2: SEHNR and FQNEAQ (reference sequence). The CDR3 length is 15 residues. The CDR3 reads CASSLGGGESYGYTF. The part of the CDR3 DNA that was read is TGTGCCAGCAGCTTAGGTGGGGGGGAGAGCTATGGC. Complete variable domain (other parts from reference TRBV7-9 and TRBJ1-2): DTGVSQNPRHKITKRGQNVTFRCDPISEHNRLYWYRQTLGQGPEFLTYFQNEAQLEKSRLLSDRFSAERPKGSFSTLEIQRTEQGDSAMYLCASSLGGGESYGYTFGSGTRLTVV.

This clone was observed at least ten times. The CDR3 end is not reached by the read, which stops 3 residues before it; the germline J gene fills it in. This chain joins TRBV19 and TRBJ2-2; TRBD1 matches at 9 bases. CDR3 length: 16 residues. Trimming removed 7 bases from V and 3 bases from J; junction bases left unmatched: 9. Germline-derived CDR1 and CDR2 are LNHDA and SQIVND (reference sequence). The sequenced CDR3 bases are TGTGCCAGTATCCCTGGTACAGGGGGCTACACCGGGGAG. This translates into CASIPGTGGYTGE. The complete CDR3 protein is CASIPGTGGYTGELFF.

This clone was seen many times. Read coverage stops 3 residues before the CDR3 terminus; the germline J gene supplies the remainder. V and J are TRBV30 and TRBJ2-3; D might be TRBD2 (5 bases). The CDR3 runs 12 residues. V shed 4 bases and J shed 3 bases, with 8 bases lying between them. Germline values: CDR1 GTSNPN, CDR2 SVGIG (reference sequence). The DNA read from the CDR3 is TGTGCCTGGAACGGGGAAACAGATACG. Translating gives CAWNGETDT. The complete CDR3 protein is CAWNGETDTQYF.

This clone appeared a few times. The DNA ends 3 residues before the CDR3 does, and the rest of the CDR3 is filled in from the germline J gene. The J gene is TRBJ2-2, the V gene TRBV7-2, with 10 bases lining up with TRBD2. This CDR3 region has 15 residues. Germline V gene sequence: CDR1 SGHTA, CDR2 FQGNSA. The ends lost 5 bases at V and 5 bases at J; junction bases unmatched: 5. The CDR3 DNA, read in part, is TGTGCCAGCAGCCCAGAACTAGCGGGGACCGGGGAG. Amino acids: CASSPELAGTGE. The entire CDR3 sequence reads CASSPELAGTGELFF.

This clone appeared many times. CDR3: CASSQVGGAEAFF. The CDR3 DNA, read in part, is TGTGCCAGCAGCCAAGTTGGGGGGGCTGAA. The chain employs TRBV5-6 and TRBJ1-1; possibly TRBD1 for D (5 bases). The CDR3 goes on 3 residues after the read ends, and that part is filled in from the germline J gene. Trimming took 4 bases from V and 6 from J, leaving 13 bases between them. The V gene's germline CDR1 is SGHDT and CDR2 YYEEEE. This CDR3 is built from 13 residues.

Worth noting for this clone: The read ends 3 residues shy of where the CDR3 ends; the end is completed using the germline J gene. V usage is TRBV11-2 and J usage is TRBJ1-6; 8 nucleotides agree with TRBD1. The CDR3 runs to 14 residues. Germline values: CDR1 SGHAT, CDR2 FQNNGV. V lost 3 bases to trimming and J lost 10 bases; unmatched junction nucleotides: 5. The DNA read from the CDR3 is TGTGCCAGCAGCTTTCAGGGGGCCCGGTCACCC. Translation gives CASSFQGARSP. The complete CDR3 protein is CASSFQGARSPLHF.

Many counts were recorded for this clone. The read halts 3 residues ahead of the CDR3 end, with the missing end drawn from the germline J gene. The chain uses TRBV2 and TRBJ2-5, with a tentative D call TRBD1 (5 bases). Trimming cost V 4 bases and J 5 bases, with 8 bases left between them. The germline CDR1 and CDR2 sequences are SNHLY and FYNNEI. The CDR3 sequence is 12 residues long. CDR3 bases read: TGTGCCAGCAGTGGGGGCAGGGAGACC. Translating gives CASSGGRET. The CDR3 in full is CASSGGRETQYF.

This clone came up many times. From the germline J gene comes the end of the CDR3, since the read stops 3 residues before it. The rearrangement uses TRBV19 and TRBJ1-1; D is possibly TRBD1 (6 bases). V dropped 1 base and J dropped 0 bases, with 15 bases sitting between them. Germline V lookup: CDR1 LNHDA, CDR2 SQIVND (reference sequence). This CDR3 comprises 17 residues. The sequenced CDR3 bases are TGTGCCAGTAGTATAGGAGGGGGAGGAGCCATGAACACTGAA. Residues: CASSIGGGGAMNTE. The entire CDR3 protein reads CASSIGGGGAMNTEAFF.

Concerning this clone: The sequence runs out 3 residues before the end of the CDR3; the remainder is reconstructed from the germline J gene. The chain is built from TRBV19 and TRBJ1-1; D unclear. Germline lookup yields CDR1 LNHDA and CDR2 SQIVND (reference sequence). Between the trimmed V and J ends, which lost 4 bases and 0 bases, there was a span of 9 bases. The length of the CDR3 is 14 residues. The CDR3 loop reads CASSTGVMNTEAFF. The DNA read from the CDR3 is TGTGCCAGTAGTACCGGGGTTATGAACACTGAA.

Details on this clone: From the germline J gene comes the end of the CDR3, since the read stops 3 residues before it. The chain links TRBV7-2 to TRBJ2-1; possible D gene TRBD2, 6 bases. V gave up 6 bases and J gave up 4 bases, with 7 bases separating them. Per the germline V gene, CDR1 is SGHTA and CDR2 is FQGNSA. CDR3 length equals 12 residues. The DNA read from the CDR3 is TGTGCCAGCAGGGCGGGGTACAATGAG. This encodes CASRAGYNE. The full CDR3 is CASRAGYNEQFF.

This clone was detected many times. The read gets to within 3 residues of the CDR3 end, and the germline J gene fills in the rest. The chain has TRBV5-4 and TRBJ2-1; possibly TRBD1 for D (5 bases). CDR3 size: 12 residues. The V gene's germline CDR1 is SGHNT and CDR2 YYREEE (reference sequence). V was clipped by 2 bases and J by 8 bases, with 8 bases between them. This CDR3 reads CASSFWGDEQFF. The CDR3 bases that were read are TGTGCCAGCAGCTTCTGGGGCGATGAG.

This clone was picked up many times. Read coverage stops 3 residues before the CDR3 terminus; the germline J gene supplies the remainder. The chain links TRBV19 to TRBJ2-7; D might be TRBD2 (6 bases). Germline V gives CDR1 LNHDA, CDR2 SQIVND (reference sequence). CDR3 size: 13 residues. Trimming took 7 bases from V and 3 from J, leaving 13 bases between them. The DNA read from the CDR3 is TGTGCCAGTATAGGCGGGGCGGTCTACGAG. Translation: CASIGGAVYE. The full CDR3 sequence reads CASIGGAVYEQYF.

The table lists this clone with many counts. The read stops 3 residues short of the end of the CDR3; the missing end is completed from the germline J gene. The chain recombines TRBV5-1 with TRBJ2-5; 11 positions agree with TRBD2. This CDR3 contains 14 residues. Per germline, CDR1 SGHRS and CDR2 YFSETQ. With V trimmed by 5 bases and J by 5 bases, 5 bases remained unmatched. The CDR3 spells CASSPGLAAETQYF. The sequenced part of the CDR3 DNA is TGCGCCAGCAGTCCGGGACTAGCGGCGGAGACC.

This clone was seen repeatedly, ten times or more. The CDR3 is cut off 3 residues early in the read; its end comes from the germline J gene. This chain links TRBV6-4 with TRBJ1-1; D gene unclear. There are 13 residues in the CDR3. The V gene lost 5 bases and the J gene lost 1 base, with 8 bases spanning the gap. Germline assignment: CDR1 MRHNA and CDR2 SNTAGT. CDR3 DNA (partial): TGTGCCAGCAGTAGTTACAGGAACACTGAA. Translated: CASSSYRNTE. The whole CDR3 region reads CASSSYRNTEAFF.